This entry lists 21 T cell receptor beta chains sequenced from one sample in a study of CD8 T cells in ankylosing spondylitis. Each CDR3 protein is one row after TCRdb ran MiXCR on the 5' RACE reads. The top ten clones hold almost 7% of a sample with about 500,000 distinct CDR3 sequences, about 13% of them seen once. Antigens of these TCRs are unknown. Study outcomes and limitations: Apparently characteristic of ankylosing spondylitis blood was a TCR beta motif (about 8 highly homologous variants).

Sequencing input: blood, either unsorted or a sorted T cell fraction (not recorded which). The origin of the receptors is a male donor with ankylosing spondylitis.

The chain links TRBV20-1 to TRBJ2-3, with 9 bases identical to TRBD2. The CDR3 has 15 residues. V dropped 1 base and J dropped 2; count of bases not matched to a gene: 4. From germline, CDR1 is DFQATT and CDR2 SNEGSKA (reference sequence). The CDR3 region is CSARGAGGNTDTQYF. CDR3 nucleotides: TGCAGTGCTAGAGGAGCGGGAGGTAACACAGATACGCAGTATTTT.

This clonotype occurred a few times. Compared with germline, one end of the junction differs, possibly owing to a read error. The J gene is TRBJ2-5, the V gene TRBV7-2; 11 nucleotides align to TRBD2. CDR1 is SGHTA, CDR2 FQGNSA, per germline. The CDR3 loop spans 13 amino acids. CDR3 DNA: TGTGCCAGCAGCGTAGCGGGGGGGGAGACCCAGTACTTC. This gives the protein CASSVAGGETQYF.

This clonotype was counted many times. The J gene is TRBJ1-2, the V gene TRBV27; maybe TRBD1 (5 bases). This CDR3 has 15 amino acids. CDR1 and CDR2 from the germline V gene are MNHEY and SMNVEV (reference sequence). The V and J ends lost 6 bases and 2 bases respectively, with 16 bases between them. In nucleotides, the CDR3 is TGTGCCAGCAGACTTATGGGGGGACCAAACTATGGCTACACCTTC. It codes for CASRLMGGPNYGYTF.

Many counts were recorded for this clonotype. CDR3 nucleotides: TGCGCCAGCAGCCCCGGGCCTAGCGGGAGATTCTACGAGCAGTACGTC. This encodes CASSPGPSGRFYEQYV. This rearrangement joins TRBV5-1 to TRBJ2-7; 10 nucleotides align to TRBD2. Germline V gene sequence: CDR1 SGHRS, CDR2 YFSETQ. The CDR3 covers 16 residues. V was pared by 4 bases and J by 3 bases, with 10 bases of the junction left unmatched.

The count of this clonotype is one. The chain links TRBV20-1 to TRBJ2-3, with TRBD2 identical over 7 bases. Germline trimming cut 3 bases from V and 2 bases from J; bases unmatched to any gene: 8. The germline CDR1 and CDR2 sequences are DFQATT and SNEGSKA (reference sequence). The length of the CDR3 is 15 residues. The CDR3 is CSASGAAGYTDTQYF. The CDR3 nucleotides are TGCAGTGCTAGCGGCGCAGCGGGGTACACAGATACGCAGTATTTT.

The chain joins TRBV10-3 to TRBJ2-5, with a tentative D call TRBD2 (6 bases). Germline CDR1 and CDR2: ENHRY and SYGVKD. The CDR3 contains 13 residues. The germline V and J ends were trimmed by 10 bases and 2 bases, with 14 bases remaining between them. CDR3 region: CASLEGLQETQYF. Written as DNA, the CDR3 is TGTGCCAGCTTAGAGGGACTGCAAGAGACCCAGTACTTC.

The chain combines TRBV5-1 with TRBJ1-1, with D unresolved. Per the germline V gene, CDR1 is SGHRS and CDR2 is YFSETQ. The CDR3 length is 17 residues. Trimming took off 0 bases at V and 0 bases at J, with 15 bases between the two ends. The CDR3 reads CASSLVTASLMNTEAFF. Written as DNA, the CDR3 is TGCGCCAGCAGCTTGGTCACGGCCAGTCTCATGAACACTGAAGCTTTCTTT. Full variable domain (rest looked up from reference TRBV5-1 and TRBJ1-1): KAGVTQTPRYLIKTRGQQVTLSCSPISGHRSVSWYQQTPGQGLQFLFEYFSETQRNKGNFPGRFSGRQFSNSRSEMNVSTLELGDSALYLCASSLVTASLMNTEAFFGQGTRLTVV.

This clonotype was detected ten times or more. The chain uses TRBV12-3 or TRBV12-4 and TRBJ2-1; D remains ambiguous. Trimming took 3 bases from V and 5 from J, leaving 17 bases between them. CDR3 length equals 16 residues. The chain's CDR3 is CASSFGSAPSDNEQFF. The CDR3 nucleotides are TGTGCCAGCAGTTTTGGATCCGCACCCTCAGACAATGAGCAGTTCTTC.

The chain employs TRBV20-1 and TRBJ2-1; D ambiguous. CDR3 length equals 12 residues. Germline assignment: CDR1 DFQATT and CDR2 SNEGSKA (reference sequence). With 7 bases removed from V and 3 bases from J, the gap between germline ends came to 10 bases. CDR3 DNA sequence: TGCAGTGGGGTCCGAGTCTACAATGAGCAGTTCTTC. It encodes CSGVRVYNEQFF.

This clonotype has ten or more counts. The CDR3: CASSLGPFTGELFF. As DNA, the CDR3 is TGCGCCAGCAGCCTGGGTCCATTCACCGGGGAGCTGTTTTTT. The chain couples TRBV5-1 to TRBJ2-2, with unresolved D. The CDR3 has 14 amino acids. The V gene's germline CDR1 is SGHRS and CDR2 YFSETQ. V was pared by 4 bases and J by 4 bases, with 11 bases between. Full variable domain (rest looked up from reference TRBV5-1 and TRBJ2-2): KAGVTQTPRYLIKTRGQQVTLSCSPISGHRSVSWYQQTPGQGLQFLFEYFSETQRNKGNFPGRFSGRQFSNSRSEMNVSTLELGDSALYLCASSLGPFTGELFFGEGSRLTVL.

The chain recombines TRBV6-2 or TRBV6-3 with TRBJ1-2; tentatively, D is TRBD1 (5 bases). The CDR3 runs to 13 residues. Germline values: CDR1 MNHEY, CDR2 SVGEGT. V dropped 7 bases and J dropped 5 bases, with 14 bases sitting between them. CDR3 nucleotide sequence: TGTGCCAGCACCCCCGGGGGTGGATATGGCTACACCTTC. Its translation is CASTPGGGYGYTF.

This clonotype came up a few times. CDR3 DNA: TGTGCCACCAGCCCCCGACTAGCGGGAGGGAATGAGCAGTTCTTC. Protein: CATSPRLAGGNEQFF. This chain uses TRBV15 with TRBJ2-1; 14 nucleotides agree with TRBD2. V lost 5 bases, J lost 7 bases, and 4 bases stayed unmatched. Per the germline V gene, CDR1 is LNHNV and CDR2 is YYDKDF (reference sequence). The CDR3 is 15 residues long.

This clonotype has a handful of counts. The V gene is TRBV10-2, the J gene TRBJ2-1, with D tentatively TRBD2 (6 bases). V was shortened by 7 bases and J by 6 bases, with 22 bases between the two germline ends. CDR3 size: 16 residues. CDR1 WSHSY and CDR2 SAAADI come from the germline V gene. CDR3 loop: CASTIAERRVGNEQFF. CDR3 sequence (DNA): TGCGCCAGCACTATTGCTGAGAGGAGGGTTGGCAATGAGCAGTTCTTC.

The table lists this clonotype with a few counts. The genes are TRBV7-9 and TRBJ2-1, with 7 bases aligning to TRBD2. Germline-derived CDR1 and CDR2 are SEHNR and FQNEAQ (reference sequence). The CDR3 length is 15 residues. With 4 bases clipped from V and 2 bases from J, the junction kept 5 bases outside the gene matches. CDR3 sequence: CASSSAAGTYNEQFF. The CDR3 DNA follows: TGTGCCAGCAGCTCGGCAGCGGGAACCTACAATGAGCAGTTCTTC.

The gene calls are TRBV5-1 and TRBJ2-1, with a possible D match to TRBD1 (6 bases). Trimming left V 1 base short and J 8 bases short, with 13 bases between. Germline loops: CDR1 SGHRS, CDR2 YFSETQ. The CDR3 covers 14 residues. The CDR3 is CASSLSQGLDEQFF. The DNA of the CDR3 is TGCGCCAGCAGCTTGAGCCAGGGGTTGGATGAGCAGTTCTTC.

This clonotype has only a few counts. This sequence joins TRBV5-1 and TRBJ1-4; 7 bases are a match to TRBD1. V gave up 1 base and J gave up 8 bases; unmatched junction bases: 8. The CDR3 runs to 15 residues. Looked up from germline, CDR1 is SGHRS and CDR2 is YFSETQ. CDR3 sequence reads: CASSLRPGGTEKLFF. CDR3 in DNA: TGCGCCAGCAGCTTGAGGCCAGGGGGGACGGAAAAACTGTTTTTT.

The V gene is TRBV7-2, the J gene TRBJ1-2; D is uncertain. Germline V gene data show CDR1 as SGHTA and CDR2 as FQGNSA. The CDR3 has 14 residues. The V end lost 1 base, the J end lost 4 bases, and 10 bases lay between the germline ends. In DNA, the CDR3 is TGTGCCAGCAGCTTAGACAAGAATCTCTATGGCTACACCTTC. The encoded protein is CASSLDKNLYGYTF. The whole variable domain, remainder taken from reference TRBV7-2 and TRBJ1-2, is GAGVSQSPSNKVTEKGKDVELRCDPISGHTALYWYRQSLGQGLEFLIYFQGNSAPDKSGLPSDRFSAERTGGSVSTLTIQRTQQEDSAVYLCASSLDKNLYGYTFGSGTRLTVV.

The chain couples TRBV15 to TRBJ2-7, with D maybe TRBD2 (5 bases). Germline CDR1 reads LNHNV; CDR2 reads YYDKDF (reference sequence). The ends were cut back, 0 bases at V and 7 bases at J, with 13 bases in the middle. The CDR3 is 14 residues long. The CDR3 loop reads CATSRDRGLGEQYV. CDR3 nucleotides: TGTGCCACCAGCAGAGATCGGGGATTAGGGGAGCAGTACGTC.

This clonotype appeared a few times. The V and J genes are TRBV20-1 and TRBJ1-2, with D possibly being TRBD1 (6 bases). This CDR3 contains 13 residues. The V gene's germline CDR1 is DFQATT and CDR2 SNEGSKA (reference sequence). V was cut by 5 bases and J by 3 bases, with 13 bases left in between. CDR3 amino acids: CSAPNRDDYGYTF. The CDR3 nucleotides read TGCAGTGCTCCGAACAGGGATGACTATGGCTACACCTTC.

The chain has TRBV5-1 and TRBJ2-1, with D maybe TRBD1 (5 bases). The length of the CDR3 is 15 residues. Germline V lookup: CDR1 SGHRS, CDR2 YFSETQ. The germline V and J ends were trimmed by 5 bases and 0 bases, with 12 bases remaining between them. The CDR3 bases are TGCGCCAGCAGTCAGGACACCTCCTCCTACAATGAGCAGTTCTTC. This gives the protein CASSQDTSSYNEQFF.

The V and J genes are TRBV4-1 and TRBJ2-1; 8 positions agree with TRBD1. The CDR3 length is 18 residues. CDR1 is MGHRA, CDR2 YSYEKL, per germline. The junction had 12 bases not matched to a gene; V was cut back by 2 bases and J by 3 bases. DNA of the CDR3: TGCGCCAGCAGCCAACAGGACCCGTCCGGGACAGGCTACAATGAGCAGTTCTTC. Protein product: CASSQQDPSGTGYNEQFF.